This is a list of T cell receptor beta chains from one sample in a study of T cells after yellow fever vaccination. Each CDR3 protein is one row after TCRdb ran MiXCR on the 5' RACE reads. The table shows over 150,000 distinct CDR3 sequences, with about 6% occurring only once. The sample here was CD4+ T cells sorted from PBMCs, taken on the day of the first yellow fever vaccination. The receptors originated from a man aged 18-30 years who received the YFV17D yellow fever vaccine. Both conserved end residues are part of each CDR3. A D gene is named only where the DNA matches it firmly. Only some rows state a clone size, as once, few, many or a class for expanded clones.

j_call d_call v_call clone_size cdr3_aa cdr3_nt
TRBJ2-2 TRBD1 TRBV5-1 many CASSLTGQGNTGELFF TGCGCCAGCAGCTTGACGGGACAGGGGAACACCGGGGAGCTGTTTTTT
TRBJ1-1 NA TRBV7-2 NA CASSFQGLTEAFF TGTGCCAGCAGCTTTCAGGGGCTCACTGAAGCTTTCTTT
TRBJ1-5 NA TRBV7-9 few CATSVDNQPQHF TGTGCCACCTCGGTCGACAATCAGCCCCAGCATTTT
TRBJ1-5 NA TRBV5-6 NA CASSSGGFGNQPQHF TGTGCCAGCAGCTCGGGGGGCTTTGGGAATCAGCCCCAGCATTTT
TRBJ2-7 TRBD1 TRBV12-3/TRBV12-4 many CASSRGQGREQYF TGTGCCAGCAGCCGCGGACAGGGTAGAGAGCAGTACTTC
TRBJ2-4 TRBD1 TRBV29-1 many CSVERTGGETQYF TGCAGCGTTGAAAGGACAGGGGGCGAGACTCAGTACTTC
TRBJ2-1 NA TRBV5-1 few CASRQDLSYNEQFF TGCGCCAGCAGACAAGACCTCTCCTACAATGAGCAGTTCTTC
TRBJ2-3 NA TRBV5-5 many CASSLLVRTDTQYF TGTGCCAGCAGCCTCCTAGTACGCACAGATACGCAGTATTTT
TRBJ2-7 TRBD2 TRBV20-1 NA CSARDWRGGYEQYF TGCAGTGCTAGAGATTGGCGGGGGGGGTACGAGCAGTACTTC
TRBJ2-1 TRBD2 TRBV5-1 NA CASSLAGTSGTSNEQFF TGCGCCAGCAGCTTGGCGGGGACTAGCGGGACCAGCAATGAGCAGTTCTTC
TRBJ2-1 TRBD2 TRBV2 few CATYGLAGGSRNEQFF TGTGCCACCTATGGCCTAGCGGGGGGCAGTCGCAATGAGCAGTTCTTC
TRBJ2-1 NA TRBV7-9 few CASSHNLGYNEQFF TGTGCCAGCAGCCACAATTTGGGCTACAATGAGCAGTTCTTC
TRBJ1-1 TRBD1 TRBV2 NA CASRSGGEAFF TGTGCCAGCCGGTCAGGGGGTGAAGCTTTCTTT
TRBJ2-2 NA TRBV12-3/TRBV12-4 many CASSQDRPRTGELFF TGTGCCAGCAGCCAAGACCGCCCGAGAACCGGGGAGCTGTTTTTT
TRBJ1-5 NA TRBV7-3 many CASSSFPGQPQHF TGTGCCAGCAGCTCCTTTCCGGGCCAGCCCCAGCATTTT
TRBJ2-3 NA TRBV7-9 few CASSQNLIDTQYF TGTGCCAGCAGCCAGAACCTAATCGATACGCAGTATTTT
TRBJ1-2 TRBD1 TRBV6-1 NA CASRLGQLYGYTF TGTGCCAGCAGATTGGGACAGTTATATGGCTACACCTTC
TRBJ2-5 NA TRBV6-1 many CASSARQSQETQYF TGTGCCAGCAGCGCCCGACAGTCCCAAGAGACCCAGTACTTC
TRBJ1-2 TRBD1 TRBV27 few CASSGTGYGYTF TGTGCCAGCAGTGGGACAGGGTATGGCTACACCTTC